This TCR beta chain was observed in a study of CD8+ T cells in alopecia areata (dated by TCRdb to 2016 to 2018). Regarding the research as a whole: The treated patients took part in an open-label pilot trial in which moderate-to-severe alopecia areata was treated with oral tofacitinib at 5 to 10 mg twice daily. Scalp tissue and sorted CD4+ and CD8+ peripheral blood T cells from patchy and totalis/universalis alopecia areata patients and from healthy controls were covered by human TCRbeta sequencing. The study used high-throughput TCRbeta sequencing to examine T cell clonal expansion in alopecia areata, in both the C3H/HeJ mouse model and human patients. TCRbeta CDR3 regions were amplified by immunoSEQ multiplex PCR using 35 Vbeta forward and 13 Jbeta reverse primers. Tofacitinib was administered for 6 to 18 months, and 6 months of follow-up off drug were then conducted to assess delayed response and recurrence. Biopsies were taken from tofacitinib-treated patients at baseline and again at 4 and 24 weeks into treatment, and several of those patients also had a later scalp biopsy. Clonality in the scalp was compared among normal scalp (n=4), patchy alopecia areata scalp (n=8), and alopecia totalis/universalis scalp (n=8). In treated patients, disease severity was measured using the SALT score, which gives the percentage of scalp surface area affected. The RNA source kit depended on sample type: the PAXgene miRNA kit for fixed scalp, the miRNeasy kit for PBMCs, and the RNeasy kit for mouse skin. What the authors observed across the whole study: Because the treated cohort was small and included a single nonresponder, larger studies are needed to assess links between baseline CD8+ expansion and response. Resident alphabeta T cells in normal human skin are also sequenced, complicating scalp TCR repertoire analysis, unlike mouse skin dominated by gammadelta T cells. Many expanded lesional clones persisted in scalp and blood during tofacitinib treatment, which may partly explain relapse after stopping treatment. TCR sequences shared between patients were less clear than in mice, possibly partly because of HLA diversity in the patient population. Tofacitinib significantly lowered scalp clonality and the number of expanded CD8+ clones among the top 100 scalp clones. Higher clonality and more expanded CD8+ clones were observed in lesional scalp than in normal scalp, particularly in alopecia totalis/universalis, a finding suggestive of antigenic drive.

The time point label on this specimen signifies: around 28 days on oral tofacitinib. The sample's treatment or condition, from its label and the paper: oral pan-JAK inhibitor, 5-10 mg twice daily. Peripheral blood and lesional scalp punch biopsies were obtained from patients with alopecia areata. PBMCs were isolated by density centrifugation and stained for CD3, CD4 and CD8, after which CD4+ and CD8+ T cells were sorted on a FACSAria. Receptor libraries were prepared by the immunoSEQ multiplex PCR assay. RNA was extracted from all samples and reverse transcribed into cDNA, which served as template for TCR sequencing. First-strand cDNA was synthesized using SuperScript III with a 2:1 mix of oligo-dT and random hexamers. A synthetic immune receptor repertoire was used to measure amplification bias, and any remaining bias was corrected computationally. Per the source publication's procedure: Raw reads were preprocessed to remove errors, and CDR3 was defined according to IMGT conventions as the region from the conserved cysteine to phenylalanine. Clonality was computed as 1 minus the Shannon entropy, with the entropy normalized by log2 of the number of productive unique TCRs. CD4 or CD8 identity of scalp clones was inferred by cross-referencing scalp TCRbeta sequences with sorted blood CD4 and CD8 repertoires. TCRdb re-hosts the immuneACCESS table, in-frame sequences only. Its copies lack some clones; in the studies checked, an unresolved V gene accounts for under half of them, and the cause for the rest is not known. For V, J and clone size, that table is used; D and trimming come from the DNA. The sample has more than 140,000 clones on record, around 86% of them singletons. The ten largest clonotypes hold less than 15% of the sample.

Note on this clone: Its cognate antigen has yet to be identified. The record has no base qualities; no much larger clone is one base away.

CDR1 SNHLY and CDR2 FYNNEI were looked up in the germline V gene. The V and J ends are trimmed by 7 bases and 2 bases, leaving 15 bases between them. The CDR3 holds 14 amino acids from the cysteine to the phenylalanine. Only the CDR3 portion is preserved as DNA: 42 bases, with reading frame beginning at the first base. This sequence originates from a human donor with alopecia areata. The chain uses TRBV2 and TRBJ2-7; the D gene identity is not certain. The sequencing here drew on CD8+ T cells sorted from blood, taken at week 4, from a patient treated with tofacitinib. The base sequence is TGTGCCAGCAATATCGTTACCCTTCCCTACGAGCAGTACTTC. It translates as CASNIVTLPYEQYF.